This record covers a single T cell receptor beta chain. Antigen: not known. The germline gives CDR1 LGHNA, CDR2 YSLEER. This CDR3 is 12 amino acids long. This entry is derived from a study of monozygotic twins with inflammatory bowel disease. The study's findings and limits: Patient repertoires may have gained variability from differing immunosuppressive treatments. Possibly reflecting limited power, no difference in repertoire similarity was found between concordant and discordant twins.

Researchers used approximately 3.5 ug of total RNA for each TCR library. Generation of cDNA took place in eight separate reactions per sample. For each CDR3 protein, TCRdb gives one entry from its re-call of the 5' RACE reads, without DNA. This sample's clone table lists about 380,000 distinct CDR3 sequences. The chain couples TRBV4-3 to TRBJ1-2. Sequencing used blood. This sequence was found in a human donor with ulcerative colitis or Crohn's disease, or a healthy co-twin of an affected twin (not recorded which). This CDR3 reads CASSQDNYGYTF.